One sample yielded the 30 T cell receptor beta chains listed below, sequenced in a study of vaccination effects on CD4 cells after COVID-19 (dated 2022 in TCRdb). Libraries were constructed by the immunoSEQ multiplex PCR assay. In TCRdb, the immuneACCESS table is reduced to in-frame sequences with V and J assigned. These tables do not hold every clone; where another copy was compared, an unresolved V gene accounts for under half, and the others remain unexplained. This sample is represented by about 63,000 clones; 60% to 80% of them were singletons. The ten largest clones add up to 3.5% to 4.5% of the sample. In the ViraFEST assay, PBMC were stimulated with viral peptide pools, and antigen-specific CD4+ T cell clonotypes were then identified by expansion using TCR sequencing. After roughly 11 days of culture, CD4+ T cells were isolated with the EasySep CD4+ T cell isolation kit. None of the healthy vaccine recipients had a prior SARS-CoV-2 infection, which was confirmed by nucleocapsid antibody tests that came back negative both before and after vaccination.

The antigens for these receptors are not known. The material was CD4+ T cells from PBMCs cultured with HCoV-OC43 spike peptides, obtained before COVID-19 vaccination. Interpreted using the paper, the cell subset or site label stands for: HCoV-OC43 spike overlapping peptide pool stimulation. All receptors come from a human donor who received a COVID-19 vaccine.

This chain uses TRBV9 with TRBJ2-3; D gene ambiguous. Germline-derived CDR1 and CDR2 are SGDLS and YYNGEE. Trimming took off 0 bases at V and 5 bases at J, with 10 bases between the two ends. This CDR3 is built from 14 residues. As DNA, the CDR3 is TGTGCCAGCAGCGTAGACGGAATGGAAGATACGCAGTATTTT. It specifies CASSVDGMEDTQYF.

The chain combines TRBV12-5 with TRBJ1-5; 8 nucleotides line up with TRBD1. Germline V gene data show CDR1 as LGHNT and CDR2 as FRNRAP. CDR3 length: 15 amino acids. After removal of 6 bases from V and 1 base from J, the junction contained 5 bases not matched to a gene. The CDR3 sequence is CASGVGTGSNQPQHF. The CDR3 DNA follows: TGTGCTAGTGGCGTGGGGACAGGCAGCAATCAGCCCCAGCATTTT. The whole variable domain, filled in from reference TRBV12-5 and TRBJ1-5, reads DARVTQTPRHKVTEMGQEVTMRCQPILGHNTVFWYRQTMMQGLELLAYFRNRAPLDDSGMPKDRFSAEMPDATLATLKIQPSEPRDSAVYFCASGVGTGSNQPQHFGDGTRLSIL.

V gene TRBV3-1 (or the pseudogene TRBV3-2) combines with J gene TRBJ1-3, with 9 nucleotides matching TRBD1. The trim removed 4 bases at V and 5 bases at J, leaving 9 bases unmatched. Germline V lookup: CDR1 LGHDT, CDR2 YNNKEL (reference sequence). The CDR3 has 16 residues. In DNA, the CDR3 is TGTGCCAGCAGCCCTCCTGGGGACAGGGCCCGAAACACCATATATTTT. This sequence encodes CASSPPGDRARNTIYF.

This clone was seen only once. DNA of the CDR3: TGTGCCAGCACCGACAGGGACTATGGCTACACCTTC. Translation: CASTDRDYGYTF. The chain couples TRBV12-3 or TRBV12-4 to TRBJ1-2, with 7 bases aligning to TRBD1. J gave up 3 bases and V 7 bases, and 2 bases lay outside the gene matches. This CDR3 is built from 12 residues.

This clone turned up a few times. V and J are TRBV7-2 and TRBJ1-1, with TRBD1 identical over 11 bases. This CDR3 has 15 residues. J gave up 5 bases and V 5 bases, and 7 bases lay outside the gene matches. CDR1 is SGHTA, CDR2 FQGNSA, per germline. CDR3 sequence (DNA): TGTGCCAGCAGCCTCCTAGGGACAGGGGGAACTGAAGCTTTCTTT. This codes for CASSLLGTGGTEAFF.

The CDR3 region has the DNA TGTGCCACCCAACTGGGGGATTCGGGATCGGTACACGGGCAGTACGTC. Protein sequence: CATQLGDSGSVHGQYV. The V call is TRBV24-1, the J call TRBJ2-7; D might be TRBD1 or TRBD2, each matching 5 bases. This CDR3 contains 16 residues. CDR1 is KGHDR, CDR2 SFDVKD, per germline. V lost 9 bases to trimming and J lost 9 bases, with 29 bases between them.

The V and J genes are TRBV5-1 and TRBJ1-2; D is uncertain. Germline V gives CDR1 SGHRS, CDR2 YFSETQ. Trimming left V 0 bases short and J 6 bases short, with 12 bases between. The CDR3 sequence is 14 residues long. CDR3 coding DNA: TGCGCCAGCAGCTTGGGAGGGTTGGCGGATGGCTACACCTTC. Translating it yields CASSLGGLADGYTF.

The rearrangement links TRBV29-1 to TRBJ1-2; D might be TRBD1 (6 bases). This CDR3 spans 12 amino acids. Trimming left V 8 bases short and J 7 bases short, with 17 bases between. Germline V lookup: CDR1 SQVTM, CDR2 ANQGSEA. Here the CDR3 reads CSIAGERAGYTF. The CDR3 DNA reads TGCAGCATAGCAGGGGAAAGGGCTGGCTACACCTTC.

The sample holds a few counts of this clone. This sequence joins TRBV10-1 and TRBJ1-5; unclear D gene. V lost 2 bases and J lost 0, with 8 bases in between. In germline, CDR1 is WNHNN, CDR2 SYGVQD (reference sequence). CDR3 size: 15 residues. CDR3 in amino acids: CASSEIGYSNQPQHF. CDR3 bases: TGCGCCAGCAGTGAGATAGGGTATAGCAATCAGCCCCAGCATTTT.

The V call is TRBV18, the J call TRBJ1-4; D unclear. Germline CDR1 is KGHSH and CDR2 is LQKENI. CDR3 length: 17 residues. V gave up 1 base and J gave up 0 bases, with 12 bases separating them. The chain's CDR3 is CASSPLSQPATNEKLFF. The CDR3 DNA reads as TGTGCCAGCTCACCACTCTCCCAGCCCGCAACTAATGAAAAACTGTTTTTT.

This chain uses TRBV11-1 with TRBJ2-2, with a weak D call TRBD1 (6 bases). Germline V gives CDR1 SGHAT, CDR2 FQDESV (reference sequence). The germline V and J ends were trimmed by 6 bases and 0 bases, with 14 bases remaining between them. CDR3 length: 16 residues. This chain's CDR3 is CASRLNRAPNTGELFF. In nucleotides, the CDR3 is TGTGCCAGCAGGTTGAACAGGGCCCCGAACACCGGGGAGCTGTTTTTT.

The CDR3 DNA reads as TGTGCCAGCAGTACCGCCCAAGGGGCCAACGTCCTGACTTTC. This codes for CASSTAQGANVLTF. The rearrangement uses TRBV6-5 and TRBJ2-6, with no clear D. The germline CDR1 and CDR2 sequences are MNHEY and SVGAGI. The ends were cut back, 5 bases at V and 4 bases at J, with 9 bases in the middle. This CDR3 contains 14 residues.

This clone appeared a single time. The chain has TRBV7-3 and TRBJ2-3; the D gene is possibly TRBD1 (6 bases). From germline, CDR1 is SGHTA and CDR2 FQGTGA. The CDR3 length is 14 residues. Trimming took off 5 bases at V and 3 bases at J, with 12 bases between the two ends. The chain's CDR3 is CASSQSRGTDTQYF. The DNA for the CDR3 is TGTGCCAGCAGCCAATCAAGGGGGACAGATACGCAGTATTTT.

The V gene is TRBV5-1, the J gene TRBJ2-1; D might be TRBD1 (5 bases). V was trimmed by 4 bases and J by 1 base, leaving 15 bases between them. The CDR3 extends over 16 amino acids. Germline loops: CDR1 SGHRS, CDR2 YFSETQ. CDR3 sequence reads: CASSPFAAGSYNEQFF. DNA of the CDR3: TGCGCCAGCAGCCCTTTCGCGGCAGGGTCCTACAATGAGCAGTTCTTC.

CDR3 nucleotide sequence: TGTGCCACCAGTGATTGGACAGGTTCCACAGATACGCAGTATTTT. Protein product: CATSDWTGSTDTQYF. The chain recombines TRBV24-1 with TRBJ2-3, with 7 bases lining up with TRBD1. Germline CDR1 reads KGHDR; CDR2 reads SFDVKD. The CDR3 has 15 amino acids. With V trimmed by 2 bases and J by 2 bases, 3 bases remained unmatched.

The J gene is TRBJ2-5, the V gene TRBV24-1; the match to TRBD2 covers 9 bases. CDR3 length equals 17 residues. The trim removed 0 bases at V and 5 bases at J, leaving 9 bases unmatched. The germline V gene encodes CDR1 KGHDR and CDR2 SFDVKD. As DNA, the CDR3 is TGTGCCACCAGTGATTTGCAAGCGGGGGGCCGTGGGGAGACCCAGTACTTC. It codes for CATSDLQAGGRGETQYF.

V is TRBV6-6 and J is TRBJ2-7; 11 nucleotides match TRBD2. The V gene's germline CDR1 is MNHNY and CDR2 SVGAGI (reference sequence). Losses at the gene ends were 2 bases for V and 1 base for J; bases not matched to a gene: 1. The CDR3 covers 15 residues. CDR3 DNA: TGTGCCAGCAGTTACGGGACTAGCGGATCCTACGAGCAGTACGTC. Protein sequence: CASSYGTSGSYEQYV.

This clone was seen a handful of times. This chain joins TRBV10-1 and TRBJ2-2, with a possible D match to TRBD2 (6 bases). Germline values: CDR1 WNHNN, CDR2 SYGVQD (reference sequence). The CDR3 runs to 14 residues. V lost 2 bases and J 8 bases, leaving 12 bases between the germline ends. The CDR3 region is CASSERPSVGELFF. The CDR3 nucleotides are TGCGCCAGCAGTGAGCGTCCTAGCGTTGGGGAGCTGTTTTTT.

The chain employs TRBV24-1 and TRBJ2-3; D unclear. The germline V gene encodes CDR1 KGHDR and CDR2 SFDVKD. CDR3 size: 14 residues. V lost 3 bases and J 3 bases, leaving 9 bases between the germline ends. The CDR3 DNA follows: TGTGCCACCAGTGATATAAGTTTTACAGATACGCAGTATTTT. Protein: CATSDISFTDTQYF.

The chain carries TRBV7-9 and TRBJ2-5, with TRBD1 identical over 10 bases. The germline gives CDR1 SEHNR, CDR2 FQNEAQ (reference sequence). There are 17 residues in the CDR3. Trimming took 4 bases from V and 5 from J; bases not matched to a gene: 13. In nucleotides, the CDR3 is TGTGCCAGCAGCTCGGGACAGGGGACGATCGTTGTGGAGACCCAGTACTTC. Protein: CASSSGQGTIVVETQYF.

V gene TRBV6-5 combines with J gene TRBJ2-4, with D tentatively TRBD2 (6 bases). CDR1 and CDR2 (germline): MNHEY, SVGAGI. V was clipped by 4 bases and J by 0 bases, with 10 bases between them. This CDR3 is built from 15 residues. CDR3 DNA sequence: TGTGCCAGCAGTTCGCTGGGACTAGCCAAAAACATTCAGTACTTC. It codes for CASSSLGLAKNIQYF.

This clone came up a few times. V and J are TRBV5-4 and TRBJ2-2; TRBD1 agrees at 9 bases. With V trimmed by 5 bases and J by 1 base, 6 bases remained unmatched. In germline, CDR1 is SGHNT, CDR2 YYREEE (reference sequence). The CDR3 loop spans 16 amino acids. The CDR3 region has the DNA TGTGCCAGCAGTGACCCGGGACAGGGGAACACCGGGGAGCTGTTTTTT. Protein product: CASSDPGQGNTGELFF.

There are a few counts of this clone. V gene TRBV19 combines with J gene TRBJ2-3, with TRBD1 matching over 11 bases. The V gene end was trimmed by 7 bases and the J gene end by 4 bases; junction bases not matched to a gene: 7. The CDR3 is made up of 15 amino acids. Germline lookup yields CDR1 LNHDA and CDR2 SQIVND (reference sequence). The CDR3 is CASKPRDRGADTQYF. DNA of the CDR3: TGTGCCAGTAAACCCCGGGACAGGGGGGCAGATACGCAGTATTTT.

This clone showed up just a few times. The rearrangement links TRBV5-1 to TRBJ1-6; no reliable D call. The germline V gene has CDR1 SGHRS and CDR2 YFSETQ. Trimming removed 4 bases at V and 4 bases at J, with 12 bases between. The CDR3 loop spans 15 amino acids. CDR3 amino acids: CASSPLGLYNSPLHF. The CDR3 coding sequence is TGCGCCAGCAGCCCCCTTGGGCTGTATAATTCACCCCTCCACTTT. The full variable domain, rest sourced from reference TRBV5-1 and TRBJ1-6, is KAGVTQTPRYLIKTRGQQVTLSCSPISGHRSVSWYQQTPGQGLQFLFEYFSETQRNKGNFPGRFSGRQFSNSRSEMNVSTLELGDSALYLCASSPLGLYNSPLHFGNGTRLTVT.

This clone was seen only a few times. The chain recombines TRBV18 with TRBJ2-2; 7 nucleotides line up with TRBD2. Trimming cost V 6 bases and J 2 bases; bases outside gene matches: 6. The CDR3 runs to 15 residues. Germline V gene data show CDR1 as KGHSH and CDR2 as LQKENI. The CDR3 sequence is CASSAGTTNTGELFF. For the CDR3, the DNA is TGTGCCAGCTCGGCCGGGACTACCAACACCGGGGAGCTGTTTTTT.

This clone was picked up a small number of times. The rearrangement links TRBV4-1 to TRBJ2-2, with 7 bases aligning to TRBD1. Germline V CDR1 and CDR2: MGHRA, YSYEKL. Trimming took 4 bases from V and 2 from J; bases not matched to a gene: 13. The CDR3 sequence is 18 residues long. The CDR3 DNA reads TGCGCCAGCAGCCCAAGACTAACAGGGGCAGGAAACACCGGGGAGCTGTTTTTT. As protein: CASSPRLTGAGNTGELFF.

The V call is TRBV6-5, the J call TRBJ1-6, with TRBD1 matching over 9 bases. This CDR3 is 15 amino acids long. J was trimmed by 5 bases and V by 6 bases; bases with no gene match: 5. Per germline, CDR1 MNHEY and CDR2 SVGAGI. For the CDR3, the DNA is TGTGCCAGCAGGCCGGGACAGGGAAATAATTCACCCCTCCACTTT. Protein: CASRPGQGNNSPLHF.

V gene TRBV29-1 combines with J gene TRBJ2-7; 9 bases match TRBD1. This CDR3 is 12 amino acids long. J was trimmed by 6 bases and V by 4 bases; bases with no gene match: 4. Germline CDR1 reads SQVTM; CDR2 reads ANQGSEA. CDR3 coding DNA: TGCAGCGTTGCCCTGACAGGGGGCGAGCAGTACGTC. It translates to CSVALTGGEQYV.

The genes are TRBV4-1 and TRBJ2-5, with TRBD2 as a possible D gene (5 bases). V was pared by 0 bases and J by 7 bases, with 15 bases between. Germline V gene sequence: CDR1 MGHRA, CDR2 YSYEKL. The CDR3 consists of 15 residues. CDR3: CASSQEGRAVRTQYF. In DNA form, the CDR3 reads TGCGCCAGCAGCCAAGAAGGAAGAGCGGTGCGGACCCAGTACTTC.

This chain uses TRBV7-8 with TRBJ2-7, with D maybe TRBD1 (5 bases). The CDR3 extends over 15 amino acids. Trimming cost V 0 bases and J 2 bases, with 11 bases left between them. In germline, CDR1 is SGHVS, CDR2 FQNEAQ. The CDR3 here is CASSLARQTTYEQYV. In DNA, the CDR3 is TGTGCCAGCAGCTTAGCAAGACAGACCACCTACGAGCAGTACGTC.